Listed below are T cell receptor beta chains from one sample, sequenced in a study of identical twins. TCRdb redid the calling of the 5' RACE reads with MiXCR, one entry per CDR3 protein. The sample carries 250,000 or so distinct CDR3 sequences, 7% to 8.5% recorded once. The data were also submitted as part of a second study, on yellow fever vaccine responses in identical twins.

The sequencing sample was made of CD8+ T cells sorted from blood. These receptors originate from a young woman in good health. Each CDR3 is given with its conserved first and last residue. The order of the fields is J gene, V gene, D gene, clone size, CDR3 protein, CDR3 DNA. A D gene is named only where the DNA matches it firmly. Clone size appears in some rows only: once, few, many, or a class for an expanded clone.

>TRBJ2-1|TRBV9|.|many
CASSEGGDNEQFF
TGTGCCAGCAGCGAGGGGGGTGACAATGAGCAGTTCTTC
>TRBJ2-2|TRBV28|TRBD2|few
CASQTSVRTGELFF
TGTGCCAGCCAGACTAGCGTTCGGACCGGGGAGCTGTTTTTT
>TRBJ1-2|TRBV27|.|many
CASSPQVNYGYTF
TGTGCCAGCAGCCCCCAGGTTAACTATGGCTACACCTTC
>TRBJ2-1|TRBV4-1|.|many
CASSQVPEGNEQFF
TGCGCCAGCAGCCAAGTTCCGGAGGGGAATGAGCAGTTCTTC
>TRBJ2-1|TRBV20-1|.|many
CSARGGVNAEQFF
TGCAGTGCTAGGGGGGGAGTAAACGCTGAGCAGTTCTTC
>TRBJ2-7|TRBV10-2|.|.
CASLAGNYEQYF
TGCGCCAGCCTCGCAGGAAACTACGAGCAGTACTTC
>TRBJ2-2|TRBV29-1|.|.
CSVEVSWGTGELFF
TGCAGCGTTGAAGTCAGCTGGGGCACCGGGGAGCTGTTTTTT
>TRBJ1-2|TRBV10-3|TRBD1|many
CAISEGQGIYGYTF
TGTGCCATCAGTGAGGGACAGGGGATTTATGGCTACACCTTC
>TRBJ2-1|TRBV27|.|many
CASSSRAGPDEQFF
TGTGCCAGCAGTTCCCGGGCCGGCCCAGATGAGCAGTTCTTC
>TRBJ1-1|TRBV21-1|.|many
CASSIGEAFF
TGTGCCAGCAGCATCGGCGAAGCTTTCTTT
>TRBJ2-7|TRBV12-3/TRBV12-4|TRBD2|.
CASSAAGVIEQYF
TGTGCCAGCAGTGCCGCGGGAGTGATTGAGCAGTACTTC